This T cell receptor beta chain derives from a study of response to subunit inactivated influenza vaccine. TCRdb itself ran the RT-PCR reads through MiXCR, one entry per CDR3 protein. The sample has about 570,000 distinct CDR3 sequences, 11% seen once. The germline V gene encodes CDR1 SGDLS and CDR2 YYNGEE. The CDR3 has 14 amino acids. Trimming left V 1 base short and J 4 bases short, with 6 bases between. This clonotype came up a few times. The data were also submitted as part of a second study, on T cells expressing NK-cell markers. That report notes: As the method of synthesis, 5'RACE template switching with UMIs yielded TCR beta cDNA. Sorted CD3+CD56-NKG2C+, CD3+CD56+NKG2C- and CD3+CD56+NKG2C+ T cells were the source of the TCR beta repertoires. Whether expanded NKG2C+ T cell clones were HCMV specific stayed uncertain.

Sequences were derived from PBMCs from blood, sampled on the day of vaccination. This chain links TRBV9 with TRBJ1-6; D unresolved. This clonotype was sampled from a man in his fifties who received an inactivated influenza vaccine. The CDR3 nucleotides read TGTGCCAGCAGCGTATCGTTATATAATTCACCCCTCCACTTT. Translation: CASSVSLYNSPLHF.